The sequence of this T cell receptor beta chain was determined in a study of technical replicates of blood from a few donors. Profiling relied on immunoSEQ multiplex PCR, and the TCRdb table lists in-frame clones only, not all of them. This table has roughly 85,000 clones, over 85% appearing once. CDR3 length equals 13 residues. V shed 3 bases and J shed 6 bases, with 12 bases lying between them. Germline V gives CDR1 MDHEN, CDR2 SYDVKM. This TCR was sampled from a human donor in good health. This rearrangement joins TRBV28 to TRBJ2-7, with D possibly TRBD1 on 7 matching bases. Input material: T cells isolated from PBMCs. CDR3 region: CASSFGTAGEQYF. CDR3 nucleotide sequence: TGTGCCAGCAGTTTCGGGACAGCGGGCGAGCAGTACTTC.